Listed below are T cell receptor beta chains from one sample, sequenced in a study of blood T cell repertoires in COVID-19. The method was immunoSEQ multiplex PCR; TCRdb's version includes in-frame clones alone and lacks a portion of them. The table lists 150,000 to 200,000 clones, 80% to 85% of them singletons. Input material: peripheral blood. Every receptor here comes from a human donor with acute or convalescent COVID-19. The donor label of this sample is uncertain. Both conserved end residues are part of each CDR3. Each record gives: clone size, J gene, D gene, V gene, CDR3 protein, CDR3 DNA. D genes are given only for firm matches. The size entry is marked missing in some rows and otherwise reads once, few, many or a size class.

clone_size: once
j_call: TRBJ2-3
d_call: TRBD2
v_call: TRBV5-1
cdr3_aa: CASSLGALTSRPDTQYF
cdr3_nt: TGCGCCAGCAGCTTGGGAGCCCTGACTAGCCGACCAGATACGCAGTATTTT

clone_size: -
j_call: TRBJ2-5
d_call: -
v_call: TRBV11-2
cdr3_aa: CASSLVTGTRGETQYF
cdr3_nt: TGTGCCAGCAGCTTAGTCACCGGGACCCGGGGGGAGACCCAGTACTTC

clone_size: -
j_call: TRBJ2-7
d_call: -
v_call: TRBV30
cdr3_aa: CAWSQGGGPYEQYF
cdr3_nt: TGTGCCTGGAGTCAGGGAGGGGGTCCATACGAGCAGTACTTC

clone_size: few
j_call: TRBJ1-1
d_call: -
v_call: TRBV10-1
cdr3_aa: CASSESGIPTEAFF
cdr3_nt: TGCGCCAGCAGTGAGTCGGGCATTCCCACTGAAGCTTTCTTT

clone_size: once
j_call: TRBJ2-7
d_call: -
v_call: TRBV27
cdr3_aa: CASSSWGRTYEQYF
cdr3_nt: TGTGCCAGCAGTTCCTGGGGGAGGACCTACGAGCAGTACTTC

clone_size: -
j_call: TRBJ2-2
d_call: TRBD1
v_call: TRBV15
cdr3_aa: CATSSSGGTGELFF
cdr3_nt: TGTGCCACCAGCAGCTCAGGGGGCACCGGGGAGCTGTTTTTT

clone_size: -
j_call: TRBJ2-1
d_call: -
v_call: TRBV27
cdr3_aa: CASTPRRGNEQFF
cdr3_nt: TGTGCCAGCACCCCCCGGAGAGGCAATGAGCAGTTCTTC

clone_size: once
j_call: TRBJ2-1
d_call: -
v_call: TRBV18
cdr3_aa: CASSPDIRDEQFF
cdr3_nt: TGTGCCAGCTCACCCGATATCCGGGATGAGCAGTTCTTC

clone_size: -
j_call: TRBJ1-4
d_call: TRBD1
v_call: TRBV30
cdr3_aa: CAWSPGTGNGKLFF
cdr3_nt: TGTGCCTGGAGCCCCGGGACAGGGAACGGAAAACTGTTTTTT

clone_size: -
j_call: TRBJ1-2
d_call: TRBD1
v_call: TRBV4-1
cdr3_aa: CASSQGKGTGSGYTF
cdr3_nt: TGCGCCAGCAGCCAAGGTAAAGGGACAGGGTCTGGCTACACCTTC

clone_size: -
j_call: TRBJ2-3
d_call: TRBD2
v_call: TRBV3-1/TRBV3-2
cdr3_aa: CASTLGGADTQYF
cdr3_nt: TGTGCCAGCACCTTGGGGGGGGCAGATACGCAGTATTTT

clone_size: -
j_call: TRBJ1-1
d_call: -
v_call: TRBV6-5
cdr3_aa: CASVLAGLDTEAFF
cdr3_nt: TGTGCCAGTGTACTGGCAGGGTTAGACACTGAAGCTTTCTTT